This passage covers 25 T cell receptor beta chains from one sample sequenced in a study of T cell repertoires in aging, cancer and after chemotherapy. TCR beta rearrangements were amplified from peripheral blood genomic DNA. TRB rearrangements spanning V, D and J were amplified using mixed TRB-A/B primers. A single record per CDR3 protein comes from TCRdb applying MiXCR to the multiplex PCR reads. The sample has 2,000 to 2,500 distinct CDR3 sequences; about 47% are singletons. The sample consisted of blood. Receptors were obtained from a human donor with a blood cancer.

The rearrangement uses TRBV19 and TRBJ2-7, with 7 bases identical to TRBD2. CDR1 and CDR2 from the germline V gene are LNHDA and SQIVND (reference sequence). This CDR3 contains 15 residues. Trimming took 3 bases from V and 5 from J; bases not matched to a gene: 10. The CDR3 sequence: CASSIAGTGGDEQYF. As DNA, the CDR3 is TGTGCCAGTAGTATCGCCGGGACGGGAGGCGACGAGCAGTACTTC.

The chain is built from TRBV6-1 and TRBJ2-2; D unclear. The V gene's germline CDR1 is MNHNS and CDR2 SASEGT. The CDR3 has 15 amino acids. V was shortened by 6 bases and J by 0 bases, with 11 bases between the two germline ends. Here the CDR3 DNA reads TGTGCCAGCAGCCCCAGGAGAGCGAACACCGGGGAGCTGTTTTTT. It is translated as CASSPRRANTGELFF.

This clonotype was observed a few times. This rearrangement joins TRBV5-6 to TRBJ2-1; 9 bases match TRBD1. Germline V gene data show CDR1 as SGHDT and CDR2 as YYEEEE. The length of the CDR3 is 15 residues. Unmatched junction bases numbered 1, after V lost 1 base and J lost 2 bases. DNA for the CDR3: TGTGCCAGCAGCTTGAGGGACAGGGCCTACAATGAGCAGTTCTTC. Translation: CASSLRDRAYNEQFF.

V and J are TRBV6-5 and TRBJ2-5, with D perhaps assigned TRBD1 or TRBD2 (5 bases each). Trimming pared 5 bases from V and 4 bases from J, leaving 11 bases between. This CDR3 contains 13 residues. The germline V gene has CDR1 MNHEY and CDR2 SVGAGI. The DNA for the CDR3 is TGTGCCAGCAGTGAGAGGGGTGGAGAGACCCAGTACTTC. Translated, it gives CASSERGGETQYF.

This clonotype was recorded once. The J gene is TRBJ2-1, the V gene TRBV7-3; 7 positions match TRBD2. With V trimmed by 4 bases and J by 0 bases, 3 bases remained unmatched. Per the germline V gene, CDR1 is SGHTA and CDR2 is FQGTGA. The CDR3 runs to 15 residues. DNA for the CDR3: TGTGCCAGCAGCTCTGGACTAGTCTCCTACAATGAGCAGTTCTTC. Translated, it gives CASSSGLVSYNEQFF. The variable domain in full, with the rest retrieved from reference TRBV7-3 and TRBJ2-1, is GAGVSQTPSNKVTEKGKYVELRCDPISGHTALYWYRQSLGQGPEFLIYFQGTGAADDSGLPNDRFFAVRPEGSVSTLKIQRTERGDSAVYLCASSSGLVSYNEQFFGPGTRLTVL.

In DNA, the CDR3 is TGTGCCAGCAGCTTGAGTCCGGTCTCCTACAATGAGCAGTTCTTC. It yields the protein CASSLSPVSYNEQFF. V is TRBV5-6 and J is TRBJ2-1; D is unclear. Trimming cost V 1 base and J 0 bases, with 8 bases left between them. The CDR3 consists of 15 residues. CDR1 and CDR2 (germline): SGHDT, YYEEEE.

The chain recombines TRBV7-2 with TRBJ2-1, with 9 bases matching TRBD1. CDR3 length equals 16 residues. The J segment lost 3 bases and the V segment lost 1 base, leaving 4 bases of the junction unmatched. Germline CDR1 SGHTA, CDR2 FQGNSA. The CDR3 bases are TGTGCCAGCAGCTTAGAACCGGGACAGGGCTACAATGAGCAGTTCTTC. This translates into CASSLEPGQGYNEQFF.

The chain combines TRBV6-5 with TRBJ2-5, with 10 bases that match TRBD2. Germline CDR1 is MNHEY and CDR2 is SVGAGI. The CDR3 has 14 amino acids. The J segment lost 9 bases and the V segment lost 6 bases, leaving 10 bases of the junction unmatched. This CDR3 is CASSLTPSGGSQYF. The CDR3 DNA is TGTGCCAGCAGCCTAACTCCTAGCGGGGGTTCCCAGTACTTC.

The table lists this clonotype with a count of one. The chain couples TRBV7-9 to TRBJ1-1; tentative D call: TRBD1 (6 bases). The V end lost 5 bases, the J end lost 2 bases, and 12 bases lay between the germline ends. The CDR3 has 14 amino acids. Germline CDR1 SEHNR, CDR2 FQNEAQ (reference sequence). The CDR3 sequence is CASSRWDKNTEAFF. The DNA for the CDR3 is TGTGCCAGCAGCCGGTGGGACAAAAACACTGAAGCTTTCTTT.

This clonotype has just a few counts. The V call is TRBV15, the J call TRBJ2-3, with 7 bases matching TRBD2. Germline CDR1 is LNHNV and CDR2 is YYDKDF (reference sequence). The trim removed 7 bases at V and 1 base at J, leaving 8 bases unmatched. The CDR3 has 15 residues. The CDR3 DNA sequence: TGTGCCACCACCTACGGGGGGTCCGGCACAGATACGCAGTATTTT. It is translated as CATTYGGSGTDTQYF. The whole variable domain, remainder taken from reference TRBV15 and TRBJ2-3, is DAMVIQNPRYQVTQFGKPVTLSCSQTLNHNVMYWYQQKSSQAPKLLFHYYDKDFNNEADTPDNFQSRRPNTSFCFLDIRSPGLGDTAMYLCATTYGGSGTDTQYFGPGTRLTVL.

The CDR3 nucleotides are TGTGCCATCAGTGAGGCAGCCAGGGGGACAGGGGCGGCATACGAGCAGTACTTC. Encoded protein: CAISEAARGTGAAYEQYF. This rearrangement joins TRBV10-3 to TRBJ2-7; TRBD1 agrees at 10 bases. Trimming at V came to 2 bases and at J to 4 bases, leaving 14 bases not matched to a gene. Looked up from germline, CDR1 is ENHRY and CDR2 is SYGVKD. CDR3 length: 18 residues.

This clonotype has just a few counts. This chain joins TRBV7-6 and TRBJ1-6; the match to TRBD1 covers 7 bases. V was pared by 1 base and J by 0 bases, with 3 bases of the junction left unmatched. The germline gives CDR1 SGHVS, CDR2 FNYEAQ. The CDR3 has 17 residues. This CDR3 reads CASSLEAGGSYNSPLHF. DNA of the CDR3: TGTGCCAGCAGCTTAGAGGCAGGGGGCTCCTATAATTCACCCCTCCACTTT.

By share of the sample, this clonotype is large. This rearrangement joins TRBV29-1 to TRBJ1-2; D is perhaps TRBD1 (5 bases). The CDR3 is 13 amino acids. Germline V gives CDR1 SQVTM, CDR2 ANQGSEA. Trimming removed 6 bases from V and 4 bases from J, with 15 bases in between. The CDR3 reads CSVLLVGGYGYTF. CDR3 nucleotide sequence: TGCAGCGTCTTGTTGGTGGGGGGCTATGGCTACACCTTC. Combining the CDR3 with reference TRBV29-1 and TRBJ1-2 gives the whole variable domain SAVISQKPSRDICQRGTSLTIQCQVDSQVTMMFWYRQQPGQSLTLIATANQGSEATYESGFVIDKFPISRPNLTFSTLTVSNMSPEDSSIYLCSVLLVGGYGYTFGSGTRLTVV.

This clonotype came up a few times. The J gene is TRBJ1-2, the V gene TRBV6-5, with D unclear. This CDR3 spans 13 amino acids. Germline values: CDR1 MNHEY, CDR2 SVGAGI. V lost 5 bases and J lost 8, with 15 bases in between. CDR3 residues: CASSPGGKKGYTF. DNA for the CDR3: TGTGCCAGCAGTCCTGGAGGCAAGAAGGGCTACACCTTC.

To note about this clonotype: One junction end does not reproduce the germline sequence, and a read error may be involved. This rearrangement joins TRBV29-1 to TRBJ1-1; TRBD1 might be the D (6 bases). Germline V gene data show CDR1 as SQVTM and CDR2 as ANQGSEA. This CDR3 has 14 amino acids. This CDR3 reads CSVDATGLGTEALF. DNA for the CDR3: TGCAGCGTAGATGCCACAGGGTTAGGTACTGAAGCTTTATTT.

This clonotype is termed large. The chain uses TRBV29-1 and TRBJ2-3; tentative D call: TRBD1 (5 bases). The CDR3 is 13 residues long. The V end was cut by 4 bases, the J end by 0 bases, with 8 bases between. CDR1 and CDR2 from the germline V gene are SQVTM and ANQGSEA. This CDR3 is CSVVRGSTDTQYF. CDR3 nucleotides: TGCAGCGTTGTAAGGGGCAGCACAGATACGCAGTATTTT.

The chain uses TRBV5-4 and TRBJ2-5; 10 bases match TRBD2. V shed 2 bases and J 4 bases; nucleotides not matched to a gene: 2. CDR3 length: 14 residues. Germline CDR1 is SGHNT and CDR2 is YYREEE (reference sequence). The CDR3 coding sequence is TGTGCCAGCAGCTTAGCGGGGGGGTTAGAGACCCAGTACTTC. Translation gives CASSLAGGLETQYF.

This chain uses TRBV6-5 with TRBJ2-5, with 7 bases aligning to TRBD1. The J call is in doubt because the DNA end fits TRBJ2-7 better. Germline V gene sequence: CDR1 MNHEY, CDR2 SVGAGI. The CDR3 runs 14 residues. In DNA, the CDR3 is TGTGCCAGCTCACCACCTGGACAGGCCTACGAGCAGTACTTC. Its protein product is CASSPPGQAYEQYF.

V usage is TRBV19 and J usage is TRBJ1-2; D not resolved. The V end lost 5 bases, the J end lost 8 bases, and 24 bases lay between the germline ends. Germline V gives CDR1 LNHDA, CDR2 SQIVND (reference sequence). This CDR3 has 16 amino acids. CDR3 bases: TGTGCCAGTAGTGTAAATGTCGACGTAGTAAAAGGAGGCTACACCTTC. Residues: CASSVNVDVVKGGYTF. The entire variable domain, with the rest obtained from reference TRBV19 and TRBJ1-2, is as follows: DGGITQSPKYLFRKEGQNVTLSCEQNLNHDAMYWYRQDPGQGLRLIYYSQIVNDFQKGDIAEGYSVSREKKESFPLTVTSAQKNPTAFYLCASSVNVDVVKGGYTFGSGTRLTVV.

The chain employs TRBV12-3 or TRBV12-4 and TRBJ2-1; 8 bases are a match to TRBD2. The CDR3 spans 15 residues. With 5 bases clipped from V and 4 bases from J, the junction kept 7 bases outside the gene matches. The CDR3 sequence is CASSPWVAGYNEQFF. The CDR3 nucleotides are TGTGCCAGCAGTCCTTGGGTAGCGGGATACAATGAGCAGTTCTTC.

This clonotype was seen once. A much larger clone differs from this one at a single base, so this may be a read error. The chain employs TRBV6-5 and TRBJ2-3; D call uncertain. Germline V gives CDR1 MNHEY, CDR2 SVGAGI. CDR3 length: 11 residues. CDR3 coding DNA: TGTGCCAGCAAGCAAGGAGATACGCTGTATTTT. This sequence encodes CASKQGDTLYF.

This clonotype was seen once. The chain joins TRBV5-1 to TRBJ2-2, with 7 bases that match TRBD1. After removal of 4 bases from V and 6 bases from J, the junction contained 3 bases not matched to a gene. CDR3 size: 13 residues. CDR1 is SGHRS, CDR2 YFSETQ, per germline. The CDR3 reads CASSVQGAGELFF. Written as DNA, the CDR3 is TGCGCCAGCAGCGTCCAGGGGGCCGGGGAGCTGTTTTTT.

This chain links TRBV19 with TRBJ2-7, with TRBD1 matching over 7 bases. Germline values: CDR1 LNHDA, CDR2 SQIVND (reference sequence). The CDR3 consists of 17 residues. J lost 0 bases, V lost 1 base, and 9 bases had no gene match. The CDR3 nucleotides read TGTGCCAGTAGTATAGCAGTGCGAGGGGGCACCTCCTACGAGCAGTACTTC. Encoded protein: CASSIAVRGGTSYEQYF.

Points on this clonotype: At one end, the junction sequence differs from germline, possibly due to a read error. The chain recombines TRBV5-1 with TRBJ2-7; a weak D match, TRBD1 (8 bases). In germline, CDR1 is SGHRS, CDR2 YFSETQ. This CDR3 contains 14 residues. The CDR3 sequence is CASSGVGQGYEQYF. The CDR3 coding sequence is TGTGCCAGCAGCGGGGTAGGACAGGGCTACGAGCAGTACTTC.

In its sample, this clonotype was seen a few times. The J gene is TRBJ1-3, the V gene TRBV19, with D unresolved. The CDR3 totals 13 residues. V lost 7 bases, J lost 0 bases, and 7 bases lay in between. Germline V gene data show CDR1 as LNHDA and CDR2 as SQIVND (reference sequence). The CDR3 loop reads CASNQRSGNTIYF. The CDR3, as DNA: TGTGCCAGTAACCAGCGCTCTGGAAACACCATATATTTT.